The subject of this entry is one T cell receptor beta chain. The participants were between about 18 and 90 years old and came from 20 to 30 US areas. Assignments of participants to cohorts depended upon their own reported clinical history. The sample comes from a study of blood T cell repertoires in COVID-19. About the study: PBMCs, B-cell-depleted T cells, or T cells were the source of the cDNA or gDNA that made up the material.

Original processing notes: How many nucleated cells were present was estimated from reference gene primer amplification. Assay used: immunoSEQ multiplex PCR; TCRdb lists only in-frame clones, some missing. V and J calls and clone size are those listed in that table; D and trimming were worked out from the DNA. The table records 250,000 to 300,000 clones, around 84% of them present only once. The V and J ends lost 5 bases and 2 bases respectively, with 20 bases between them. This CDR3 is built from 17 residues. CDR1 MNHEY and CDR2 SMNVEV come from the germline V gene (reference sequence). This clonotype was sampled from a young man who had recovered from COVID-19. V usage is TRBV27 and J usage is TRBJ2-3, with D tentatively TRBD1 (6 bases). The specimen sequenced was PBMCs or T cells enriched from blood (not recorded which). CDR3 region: CASSPLANQGHTDTQYF. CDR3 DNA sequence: TGTGCCAGCAGTCCCCTTGCGAACCAGGGGCACACAGATACGCAGTATTTT.